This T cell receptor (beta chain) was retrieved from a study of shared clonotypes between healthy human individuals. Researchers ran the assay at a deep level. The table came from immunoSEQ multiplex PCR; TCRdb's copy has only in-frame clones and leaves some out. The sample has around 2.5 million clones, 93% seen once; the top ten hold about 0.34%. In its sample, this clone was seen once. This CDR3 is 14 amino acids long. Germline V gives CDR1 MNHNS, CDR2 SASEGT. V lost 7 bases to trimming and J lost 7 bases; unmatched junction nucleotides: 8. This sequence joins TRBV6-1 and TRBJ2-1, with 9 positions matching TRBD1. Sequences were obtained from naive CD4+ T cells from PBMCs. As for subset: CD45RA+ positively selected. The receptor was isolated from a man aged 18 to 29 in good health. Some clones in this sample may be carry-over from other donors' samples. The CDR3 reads CASMWGQGSNEQFF. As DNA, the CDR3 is TGTGCCAGCATGTGGGGACAGGGTAGTAATGAGCAGTTCTTC.